These T cell receptor beta chains were read from a single sample in a study of beta chain features in type 1 diabetes. TCRdb's copy holds only in-frame clones and misses some; the assay was immunoSEQ multiplex PCR. The sample includes more than 250,000 clones, 20% to 25% of them seen just once. Sequencing was done on a sample of naive CD4+ T cells from blood. These receptors all come from a woman under 40 with type 1 diabetes. CDR3s include the opening cysteine and the closing phenylalanine or tryptophan. Rows give clone size only sometimes, using once, few, many, or a class for an expanded clone.

j_gene,v_gene,abundance,CDR3aa
TRBJ2-3,TRBV29-1,NA,CSVGGRFTDTQYF
TRBJ1-2,TRBV30,NA,CATNPGDRVYGYTF
TRBJ2-4,TRBV10-3,once,CAISQGANTDKNIQYF
TRBJ2-3,TRBV29-1,few,CSVTRWRDGTDTQYF
TRBJ2-5,TRBV29-1,few,CSAGGETQYF
TRBJ2-5,TRBV15,few,CATSTSGIETQYF
TRBJ1-1,TRBV30,few,CAWNPTFLNTEAFF
TRBJ2-1,TRBV5-1,NA,CASSPTSYRENEQFF
TRBJ1-2,TRBV14,NA,CASSPRTDYGYTF
TRBJ1-2,TRBV30,NA,CAWVRQGVYGYTF
TRBJ2-1,TRBV7-2,few,CASSLDYLLAGGDNEQFF
TRBJ2-7,TRBV5-1,few,CASSFVSGKEYEQYF
TRBJ2-6,TRBV7-8,NA,CASRVTGATEAGANVLTF
TRBJ2-4,TRBV27,NA,CASSHGASWAKNIQYF
TRBJ1-2,TRBV10-3,NA,CASGTSSYTF
TRBJ2-2,TRBV5-1,NA,CASSLQTRDRAGELFF
TRBJ1-2,TRBV29-1,NA,CSVEDTDNNYGYTF
TRBJ1-1,TRBV5-4,NA,CASSLVGGGTEAFF
TRBJ2-7,TRBV28,few,CASTEQGYVYEQYF
TRBJ2-1,TRBV25-1,NA,CASSEYRQGVAYNEQFF
TRBJ2-7,TRBV7-3,few,CASKSQAPYEQYF
TRBJ2-7,TRBV7-6,once,CASSLGGGISYEQYF
TRBJ1-2,TRBV7-9,NA,CASSLRGSDYGYTF
TRBJ2-1,TRBV28,few,CASSLGQRGQDNEQFF
TRBJ2-1,TRBV11-2,few,CASSLGSSYNEQFF
TRBJ2-1,TRBV6-5,few,CASSYGGTSYNEQFF
TRBJ2-7,TRBV7-2,NA,CASSLLTQVYEQYF
TRBJ1-1,TRBV10-3,few,CAITGGENTEAFF
TRBJ2-7,TRBV28,few,CASSLGGSSYEQYF
TRBJ2-1,TRBV18,NA,CASSPLPSGNGNEQFF
TRBJ2-7,TRBV2,NA,CASGSSGSPFLSSYEQYF
TRBJ1-4,TRBV7-9,NA,CASSSVRGAGEKLFF
TRBJ2-7,TRBV10-3,few,CAISGTYYEQYF
TRBJ2-2,TRBV30,few,CAWSSGNTGELFF
TRBJ2-5,TRBV7-9,few,CASSVISTSGHQETQYF
TRBJ1-1,TRBV7-3,NA,CASSTGTEAFF
TRBJ2-7,TRBV18,NA,CASSGQGEQYF
TRBJ2-1,TRBV6-1,few,CASSDRNEQFF
TRBJ2-7,TRBV5-1,NA,CASSPGGTNSYEQYF
TRBJ2-7,TRBV11-2,few,CASSLGLAYEQYF
TRBJ1-2,TRBV11-1,few,CASSQQGSGYTF
TRBJ2-3,TRBV7-2,NA,CASSLYTDTQYF
TRBJ1-3,TRBV29-1,NA,CSVVMGSRSSGNTIYF
TRBJ2-2,TRBV28,NA,CAIKDRTTRELFF
TRBJ2-1,TRBV29-1,NA,CSAGGGRGGDEQFF
TRBJ2-2,TRBV5-4,NA,CASSDRLAVNTGELFF
TRBJ2-3,TRBV7-3,NA,CASSLMQTDTQYF
TRBJ1-1,TRBV5-1,NA,CASSAGQGFAEAFF
TRBJ2-2,TRBV9,few,CASSGSGIGVAGELFF
TRBJ2-1,TRBV5-1,once,CASSWGLAGDNEQFF
TRBJ1-4,TRBV18,once,CASSPSARGGHEKLFF
TRBJ2-3,TRBV29-1,NA,CSAPGLTSTDTQYF
TRBJ1-4,TRBV4-1,NA,CASSQGQGGEKLFF
TRBJ2-1,TRBV7-2,few,CASSLSGPTYNEQFF
TRBJ2-2,TRBV28,NA,CASSLTGGTGELFF